Below, 27 T cell receptor beta chains from the same sample are listed, as sequenced in a study of blood T cell repertoires in COVID-19. Profiled with immunoSEQ multiplex PCR; TCRdb holds only in-frame clones, not every one. The sample yields some 96,000 clones, 75% to 90% seen once. The specimen was peripheral blood. These receptors were collected from a man older than 75 with acute or convalescent COVID-19.

This clone showed up just a few times. The CDR3 reads CATSITGGTEAFF. Here the CDR3 DNA reads TGTGCCACCAGTATTACAGGGGGCACTGAAGCTTTCTTT. V and J are TRBV24-1 and TRBJ1-1; 8 nucleotides agree with TRBD1. Germline loops: CDR1 KGHDR, CDR2 SFDVKD. Trimming at V came to 6 bases and at J to 4 bases, leaving 3 bases not matched to a gene. CDR3 size: 13 residues.

The J gene is TRBJ2-1, the V gene TRBV10-3; D gene unclear. Germline V gives CDR1 ENHRY, CDR2 SYGVKD. CDR3 length: 14 residues. V was cut by 3 bases and J by 6 bases, with 12 bases left in between. Here the CDR3 reads CAISEDSPTNEQFF. The CDR3 DNA is TGTGCCATCAGTGAAGACTCCCCCACCAATGAGCAGTTCTTC.

The chain is built from TRBV11-3 and TRBJ2-5, with 9 bases matching TRBD2. The CDR3 spans 16 residues. Per the germline V gene, CDR1 is SGHNT and CDR2 is YENEEA. V shed 5 bases and J 0 bases; nucleotides not matched to a gene: 7. CDR3 bases: TGTGCCAGCAGCCCAGGATTAGCGGGAGACCAAGAGACCCAGTACTTC. Protein product: CASSPGLAGDQETQYF.

The CDR3: CASRRLAGNTGELFF. In DNA form, the CDR3 reads TGTGCCAGCCGAAGGTTGGCGGGAAACACCGGGGAGCTGTTTTTT. J is TRBJ2-2 and V is TRBV2; TRBD2 is a possible D gene (6 bases). This CDR3 is built from 15 residues. Deletions cut 8 bases from V and 2 bases from J, with 15 bases between. Germline CDR1 reads SNHLY; CDR2 reads FYNNEI.

J is TRBJ2-2 and V is TRBV9; D gene unclear. Germline assignment: CDR1 SGDLS and CDR2 YYNGEE. Trimming stripped 0 bases from V and 5 bases from J, with 8 bases between. This CDR3 is built from 14 residues. For the CDR3, the DNA is TGTGCCAGCAGCGTAGCTAGGTTGACCGGGGAGCTGTTTTTT. Translating it yields CASSVARLTGELFF.

The chain links TRBV19 to TRBJ2-7; 7 bases map to TRBD1. Germline values: CDR1 LNHDA, CDR2 SQIVND (reference sequence). Trimming at V came to 4 bases and at J to 2 bases, leaving 5 bases not matched to a gene. The CDR3 is 14 amino acids. The CDR3 spells CASSKQGLTYEQYF. DNA of the CDR3: TGTGCCAGTAGTAAACAGGGGCTAACCTACGAGCAGTACTTC.

The rearrangement uses TRBV19 and TRBJ1-6; D unclear. V lost 3 bases and J 6 bases, leaving 9 bases between the germline ends. Per germline, CDR1 LNHDA and CDR2 SQIVND (reference sequence). The CDR3 totals 14 residues. CDR3 DNA: TGTGCCAGTAGTATCTCCTCGGGTAATTCACCCCTCCACTTT. Its protein is CASSISSGNSPLHF.

The rearrangement links TRBV5-5 to TRBJ2-7, with a tentative D call TRBD1 (5 bases). This CDR3 has 13 residues. CDR1 and CDR2 from the germline V gene are SGHKS and YYEKEE (reference sequence). V shed 1 base and J shed 1 base, with 6 bases lying between them. CDR3 loop: CASSLTGSYEQYF. As DNA, the CDR3 is TGTGCCAGCAGCTTGACAGGTTCCTACGAGCAGTACTTC.

The V gene is TRBV7-2, the J gene TRBJ1-2; TRBD1 agrees at 9 bases. The length of the CDR3 is 16 residues. With V trimmed by 1 base and J by 8 bases, 11 bases remained unmatched. Germline V CDR1 and CDR2: SGHTA, FQGNSA. The CDR3 sequence: CASSLVDRGQGTGYTF. CDR3 bases: TGTGCCAGCAGCTTAGTCGATAGGGGACAGGGAACGGGCTACACCTTC.

The V call is TRBV6-5, the J call TRBJ2-7; D is perhaps TRBD2 (5 bases). The CDR3 covers 14 residues. With 7 bases removed from V and 4 bases from J, the gap between germline ends came to 17 bases. Germline V gene sequence: CDR1 MNHEY, CDR2 SVGAGI. This chain's CDR3 is CASKSGIPPYEQYF. In nucleotides, the CDR3 is TGTGCCAGCAAAAGCGGAATACCCCCTTACGAGCAGTACTTC.

The chain joins TRBV18 to TRBJ2-6; 10 bases are a match to TRBD1. Germline trimming cut 3 bases from V and 0 bases from J; bases unmatched to any gene: 5. Germline V gene lookup returns CDR1 KGHSH and CDR2 LQKENI. The CDR3 covers 18 residues. Here the CDR3 DNA reads TGTGCCAGCTCACCCCCGGGACAGGGGAGCTCTGGGGCCAACGTCCTGACTTTC. Translation gives CASSPPGQGSSGANVLTF.

This clone was seen only once. The chain joins TRBV7-2 to TRBJ2-1; D perhaps matches TRBD2 (6 bases). The germline V and J ends were trimmed by 2 bases and 3 bases, with 11 bases remaining between them. The CDR3 extends over 15 amino acids. From germline, CDR1 is SGHTA and CDR2 FQGNSA. The CDR3 protein is CASSLRAGSYNEQFF. The CDR3 region has the DNA TGTGCCAGCAGCTTAAGGGCCGGGAGCTACAATGAGCAGTTCTTC.

The rearrangement uses TRBV19 and TRBJ2-2; TRBD1 matches 7 bases. The CDR3 has 15 residues. In germline, CDR1 is LNHDA, CDR2 SQIVND (reference sequence). The V segment lost 5 bases and the J segment 1 base; nucleotides outside the gene matches: 4. CDR3 sequence: CASSWTGGNTGELFF. In DNA, the CDR3 is TGTGCCAGTAGTTGGACAGGTGGGAACACCGGGGAGCTGTTTTTT.

This chain joins TRBV24-1 and TRBJ2-1; D may be TRBD2 (5 bases). Trimming shortened V by 7 bases and J by 7 bases, and 19 bases separated the two germline ends. This CDR3 contains 15 residues. CDR1 KGHDR and CDR2 SFDVKD come from the germline V gene. In DNA, the CDR3 is TGTGCCACCAGCCCCCAGGCGGGCCCGAGGAATGAGCAGTTCTTC. Protein product: CATSPQAGPRNEQFF.

The chain joins TRBV27 to TRBJ1-6, with TRBD1 matching over 7 bases. Germline V lookup: CDR1 MNHEY, CDR2 SMNVEV (reference sequence). Unmatched junction bases numbered 10, after V lost 2 bases and J lost 9 bases. The CDR3 spans 16 residues. The CDR3, as DNA: TGTGCCAGCAGTTTAATGGTGGACAGGCCAGGTTCACCCCTCCACTTT. It encodes CASSLMVDRPGSPLHF.

The CDR3 loop reads CSARGSGEQFF. The CDR3 DNA is TGCAGTGCTAGGGGGAGCGGTGAGCAGTTCTTC. The chain combines TRBV20-1 with TRBJ2-1, with D maybe TRBD2 (5 bases). The CDR3 covers 11 residues. Between the trimmed V and J ends, which lost 3 bases and 9 bases, there was a span of 9 bases. The germline V gene encodes CDR1 DFQATT and CDR2 SNEGSKA (reference sequence).

V and J are TRBV28 and TRBJ2-1, with D maybe TRBD2 (6 bases). CDR1 is MDHEN and CDR2 is SYDVKM in the germline V gene. The ends were cut back, 6 bases at V and 7 bases at J, with 22 bases in the middle. The CDR3 sequence is 16 residues long. This CDR3 is CASRWGLALQENEQFF. CDR3 nucleotides: TGTGCCAGCAGATGGGGACTCGCACTACAAGAGAATGAGCAGTTCTTC.

The J gene is TRBJ2-7, the V gene TRBV19; 10 bases are a match to TRBD1. V was pared by 9 bases and J by 12 bases, with 8 bases of the junction left unmatched. This CDR3 comprises 11 residues. The germline V gene has CDR1 LNHDA and CDR2 SQIVND (reference sequence). The CDR3 loop reads CASGQGEIVYF. CDR3 nucleotide sequence: TGTGCCAGCGGACAGGGGGAGATCGTGTACTTC.

This clone has just one count. The chain has TRBV6-1 and TRBJ1-5, with TRBD1 matching over 11 bases. V lost 1 base to trimming and J lost 1 base; unmatched junction nucleotides: 6. The CDR3 is 18 amino acids. CDR1 MNHNS and CDR2 SASEGT come from the germline V gene. CDR3 in amino acids: CASSEGGQGVGSNQPQHF. CDR3 bases: TGTGCCAGCAGTGAAGGGGGACAGGGGGTCGGGAGCAATCAGCCCCAGCATTTT.

The V call is TRBV18, the J call TRBJ2-1; D is possibly TRBD1 (8 bases). V was clipped by 5 bases and J by 7 bases, with 18 bases between them. The germline V gene encodes CDR1 KGHSH and CDR2 LQKENI. This CDR3 spans 15 amino acids. The CDR3 here is CASSGALQGGNEQFF. In DNA, the CDR3 is TGTGCCAGCTCAGGCGCCTTACAGGGGGGGAATGAGCAGTTCTTC. The full variable domain, with the rest looked up from reference TRBV18 and TRBJ2-1, is NAGVMQNPRHLVRRRGQEARLRCSPMKGHSHVYWYRQLPEEGLKFMVYLQKENIIDESGMPKERFSAEFPKEGPSILRIQQVVRGDSAAYFCASSGALQGGNEQFFGPGTRLTVL.

This clone was detected a few times. The chain is built from TRBV30 and TRBJ2-7, with a weak D call TRBD2 (5 bases). CDR1 and CDR2 (germline): GTSNPN, SVGIG (reference sequence). V was clipped by 2 bases and J by 6 bases, with 8 bases between them. The CDR3 consists of 11 residues. CDR3 in amino acids: CAWSQDSEQYF. The CDR3, as DNA: TGTGCCTGGAGTCAGGACTCCGAGCAGTACTTC.

The V and J genes are TRBV19 and TRBJ2-3; the match to TRBD1 covers 7 bases. CDR3 size: 13 residues. Germline V CDR1 and CDR2: LNHDA, SQIVND (reference sequence). V shed 9 bases and J 0 bases; nucleotides not matched to a gene: 3. In DNA, the CDR3 is TGTGCCAGCCGGACAGGCAGCACAGATACGCAGTATTTT. Amino acids: CASRTGSTDTQYF.

The chain links TRBV5-6 to TRBJ2-1; 9 nucleotides align to TRBD2. Germline V CDR1 and CDR2: SGHDT, YYEEEE. This CDR3 comprises 15 residues. J was trimmed by 4 bases and V by 1 base; bases with no gene match: 3. The CDR3 DNA reads TGTGCCAGCAGCTTGTCCGCGGGAGGGTACAATGAGCAGTTCTTC. Translation: CASSLSAGGYNEQFF.

The chain combines TRBV6-5 with TRBJ2-1; D perhaps matches TRBD2 (6 bases). The CDR3 sequence is 15 residues long. Germline CDR1 reads MNHEY; CDR2 reads SVGAGI. V was trimmed by 4 bases and J by 0 bases, leaving 10 bases between them. CDR3 sequence (DNA): TGTGCCAGCAGTTCCCCGGGACTCTCCTACAATGAGCAGTTCTTC. Protein: CASSSPGLSYNEQFF.

This clone was detected once. The chain is built from TRBV30 and TRBJ2-2; TRBD2 matches at 10 bases. Germline V CDR1 and CDR2: GTSNPN, SVGIG (reference sequence). V trimming: 0 bases; J trimming: 6 bases; junction bases outside the gene matches: 4. The CDR3 spans 15 residues. The CDR3 DNA reads TGTGCCTGGAGTGTGGGGACTAGCGACTCCGGGGAGCTGTTTTTT. This encodes CAWSVGTSDSGELFF.

This chain connects TRBV21-1 to TRBJ2-1; the table gives TRBD2 as D, unverified against the DNA. TRBV21-1 is noted as a pseudogene. The CDR3 is 17 amino acids. The CDR3 loop is CASSKAGLAGELDEQFF. DNA of the CDR3: TGTGCCAGCAGCAAAGCGGGACTAGCGGGAGAGTTGGATGAGCAGTTCTTC.

The chain employs TRBV6-5 and TRBJ2-7; TRBD1 might be the D (5 bases). The V end was cut by 7 bases, the J end by 4 bases, with 17 bases between. This CDR3 spans 14 amino acids. Germline assignment: CDR1 MNHEY and CDR2 SVGAGI. Here the CDR3 DNA reads TGTGCCAGCACCGACTGGACACAAGGTTACGAGCAGTACTTC. Translation gives CASTDWTQGYEQYF.